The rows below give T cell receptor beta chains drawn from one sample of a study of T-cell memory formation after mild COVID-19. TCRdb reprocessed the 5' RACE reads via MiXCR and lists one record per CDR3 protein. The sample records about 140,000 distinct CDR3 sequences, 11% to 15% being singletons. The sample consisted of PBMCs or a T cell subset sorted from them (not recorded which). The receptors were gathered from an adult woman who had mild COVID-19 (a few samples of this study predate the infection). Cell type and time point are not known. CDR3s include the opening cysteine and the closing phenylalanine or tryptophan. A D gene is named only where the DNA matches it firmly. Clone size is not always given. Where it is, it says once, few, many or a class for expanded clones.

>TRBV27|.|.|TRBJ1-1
TGTGCCAGCAGTTTATATTCCTGGAACACTGAAGCTTTCTTT
CASSLYSWNTEAFF
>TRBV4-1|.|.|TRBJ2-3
TGCGCCAGCAGCCAGGTACAGGCGTCTCCAGATACGCAGTATTTT
CASSQVQASPDTQYF
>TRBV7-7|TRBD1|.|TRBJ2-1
TGTGCCAGCAGTTATACACCCGGGACAGGCGACAACAATGAGCAGTTCTTC
CASSYTPGTGDNNEQFF
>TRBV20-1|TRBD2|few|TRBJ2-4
TGCAGTGCTGGCGGGACTAACAAAAACATTCAGTACTTC
CSAGGTNKNIQYF
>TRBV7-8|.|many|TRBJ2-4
TGTGCCAGCAGCTTAATTCCTACTTGGGACATTCAGTACTTC
CASSLIPTWDIQYF
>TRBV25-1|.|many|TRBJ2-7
TGTGCCAGCAGTGAACACAGGTTCTACGAGCAGTACTTC
CASSEHRFYEQYF
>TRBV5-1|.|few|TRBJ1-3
TGCGCCAGCAGCTCCAGACCCCCCGCGACTGGAAACACCATATATTTT
CASSSRPPATGNTIYF
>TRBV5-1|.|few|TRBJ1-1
TGCGCCAGCAGAGGAGGCTCTGGGACTGAAGCTTTCTTT
CASRGGSGTEAFF
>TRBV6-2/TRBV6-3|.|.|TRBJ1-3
TGTGCCAGCAGTTCGGGGGCTGGAAACACCATATATTTT
CASSSGAGNTIYF
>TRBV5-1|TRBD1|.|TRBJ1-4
TGCGCCAGCAGCCCGGGGACAGGGTCTGAAAAACTGTTTTTT
CASSPGTGSEKLFF
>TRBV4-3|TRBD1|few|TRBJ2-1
TGCGCCAGCAGCCCAAATATAGGGGACAGTCTCTCCTACAATGAGCAGTTCTTC
CASSPNIGDSLSYNEQFF
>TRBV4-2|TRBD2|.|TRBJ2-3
TGTGCCAGCAGCCAAGGAGCTAGCGGGGGAGCTAACACAGATACGCAGTATTTT
CASSQGASGGANTDTQYF
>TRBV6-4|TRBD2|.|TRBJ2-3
TGTGCCAGCAGTGATAGCGGGAATCCCGGCACAGATACGCAGTATTTT
CASSDSGNPGTDTQYF
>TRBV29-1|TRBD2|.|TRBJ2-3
TGCAGCGTTGAATTCTGGGGGGGAAGCACAGATACGCAGTATTTT
CSVEFWGGSTDTQYF
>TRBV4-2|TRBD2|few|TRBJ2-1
TGTGCCAGCAGCCAAGATTCACTAGCGTACAATGAGCAGTTCTTC
CASSQDSLAYNEQFF
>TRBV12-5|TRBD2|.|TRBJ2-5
TGTGCTAGTGGTTTGGTTAACCTAGCGGGAGTCGAAGAGACCCAGTACTTC
CASGLVNLAGVEETQYF
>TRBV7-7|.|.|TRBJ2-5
TGTGCTAGCAGCCAGGGAGACCAAGAGACCCAGTACTTC
CASSQGDQETQYF
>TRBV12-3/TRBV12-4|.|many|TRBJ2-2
TGTGCCAGCAGACTCGGGGTGAGGGAGCTGTTTTTT
CASRLGVRELFF
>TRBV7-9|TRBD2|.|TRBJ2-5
TGTGCCAGCAGCTTAAGTCCTAGCGGGGCAGAGACCCAGTACTTC
CASSLSPSGAETQYF
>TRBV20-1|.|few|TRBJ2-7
TGCAGTGCTAGAGGTGAAGGTTTTGCCTACGAGCAGTACTTC
CSARGEGFAYEQYF
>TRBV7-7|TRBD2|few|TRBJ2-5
TGTGCTAGCAGCCCGACTAGCGGGATCAGCGAGACCCAGTACTTC
CASSPTSGISETQYF
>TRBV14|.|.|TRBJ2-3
TGTGCCAGCAGCCAAGGGCGGTGGGAGGATACGCAGTATTTT
CASSQGRWEDTQYF
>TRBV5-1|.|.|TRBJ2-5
TGCGCCAGCAGCTCCCCAGCGGAGAAGCTGGGGACCCAGTACTTC
CASSSPAEKLGTQYF
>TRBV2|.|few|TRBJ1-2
TGTGCCAGCAGGCCAACCGGGACCCCTAACTATGGCTACACCTTC
CASRPTGTPNYGYTF
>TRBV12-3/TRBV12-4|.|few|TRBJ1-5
TGTGCCAGCAGCCCCCCGGGCCGCAATCAGCCCCAGCATTTT
CASSPPGRNQPQHF